Reported below is one T cell receptor (beta chain). Antigen specificity is unknown. The source of the sample is a study of cytomegalovirus exposure and HLA in healthy donors. Overall study results and limits: Clonal expansion, a later analysis showed, was greater in HLA-associated TCR beta chains than in equally common others. Confirmation in vitro established that a few CMV-associated chains were specific for CMV antigens. Later analysis suggested most CMV-associated TCR beta chains were HLA-restricted.

PCR used 60 Vbeta primers and 13 Jbeta primers. The repertoire was sequenced with immunoSEQ multiplex PCR; TCRdb's copy has only in-frame clones and lacks some. The data show around 130,000 clones, about 80% seen once. V lost 0 bases and J lost 3; bases outside the gene matches: 0. Per germline, CDR1 SGHRS and CDR2 YFSETQ. CDR3 size: 15 residues. The clonotype originates from a boy aged 2 to 10 in good health and CMV-seronegative. This rearrangement joins TRBV5-1 to TRBJ2-1; 10 nucleotides line up with TRBD2. Sequencing was performed on PBMCs. CDR3 sequence (DNA): TGCGCCAGCAGCTTGGTAGCGGGAGGCTACAATGAGCAGTTCTTC. Translation: CASSLVAGGYNEQFF.